These 26 T cell receptor beta chains share one sample of origin, sequenced in a study of cytomegalovirus exposure and HLA in healthy donors. Primers: 60 Vbeta forward and 13 Jbeta reverse. Using immunoSEQ multiplex PCR, the repertoire was profiled, and TCRdb retains in-frame clones only, with some absent. In the table there are about 160,000 clones, about four fifths of which are singletons. Sequencing used PBMCs. Receptors were obtained from a woman in her forties or fifties in good health and CMV-seronegative.

This clone has a single count. The chain uses TRBV29-1 and TRBJ2-3, with TRBD2 matching 9 bases. J was trimmed by 5 bases and V by 4 bases; bases with no gene match: 4. CDR1 is SQVTM and CDR2 is ANQGSEA in the germline V gene. This CDR3 region has 13 residues. The CDR3: CSVVGGGVDTQYF. As DNA, the CDR3 is TGCAGCGTTGTTGGCGGGGGGGTAGATACGCAGTATTTT.

Many counts were recorded for this clone. The chain carries TRBV5-6 and TRBJ1-1, with no clear D. The germline V gene has CDR1 SGHDT and CDR2 YYEEEE. The V end was cut by 0 bases, the J end by 1 base, with 10 bases between. The CDR3 covers 15 residues. The CDR3 reads CASSLGRRWNTEAFF. The CDR3 DNA reads as TGTGCCAGCAGCTTGGGGAGACGGTGGAACACTGAAGCTTTCTTT.

The V call is TRBV4-2, the J call TRBJ1-1, with a tentative D call TRBD1 (5 bases). CDR1 is LGHNA, CDR2 YNFKEQ, per germline. This CDR3 is built from 18 residues. The V end lost 4 bases, the J end lost 5 bases, and 26 bases lay between the germline ends. The CDR3 DNA follows: TGTGCCAGCAGCCCCGGTCGGGCCGGGATGGAGGGGTATACTGAAGCTTTCTTT. This codes for CASSPGRAGMEGYTEAFF.

This clone appeared a few times. Other DNA sequences within the sample encode an identical CDR3. The chain carries TRBV5-1 and TRBJ1-6, with no clear D. Between the trimmed V and J ends, which lost 2 bases and 7 bases, there was a span of 13 bases. The CDR3 sequence is 15 residues long. Germline V CDR1 and CDR2: SGHRS, YFSETQ. The CDR3 protein is CASSLSGGLNSPLHF. CDR3 coding DNA: TGCGCCAGCAGCTTATCGGGAGGGTTAAATTCACCCCTCCACTTT. The whole variable domain, filled in from reference TRBV5-1 and TRBJ1-6, reads KAGVTQTPRYLIKTRGQQVTLSCSPISGHRSVSWYQQTPGQGLQFLFEYFSETQRNKGNFPGRFSGRQFSNSRSEMNVSTLELGDSALYLCASSLSGGLNSPLHFGNGTRLTVT.

This clone has just one count. The chain joins TRBV5-1 to TRBJ2-1, with TRBD1 matching over 7 bases. V lost 4 bases, J lost 4 bases, and 2 bases stayed unmatched. The CDR3 has 13 amino acids. Germline V gene data show CDR1 as SGHRS and CDR2 as YFSETQ. CDR3 coding DNA: TGCGCCAGCAGCGGACAGGCGTACAATGAGCAGTTCTTC. It codes for CASSGQAYNEQFF.

CDR3 loop: CASSSTGGRTEAFF. CDR3 nucleotides: TGTGCCAGCAGCTCCACAGGGGGCCGCACTGAAGCTTTCTTT. This sequence joins TRBV11-2 and TRBJ1-1, with 9 positions matching TRBD1. The germline V gene encodes CDR1 SGHAT and CDR2 FQNNGV. The CDR3 runs to 14 residues. The trim removed 4 bases at V and 4 bases at J, leaving 4 bases unmatched.

V is TRBV2 and J is TRBJ2-7; 11 nucleotides match TRBD2. The germline gives CDR1 SNHLY, CDR2 FYNNEI. Trimming cost V 9 bases and J 1 base; bases outside gene matches: 5. CDR3 size: 14 residues. CDR3 region: CARTGTSGSYEQYF. The DNA for the CDR3 is TGTGCCAGAACCGGGACTAGCGGATCCTACGAGCAGTACTTC.

The rearrangement uses TRBV4-3 and TRBJ2-1; TRBD2 agrees at 12 bases. V shed 0 bases, J shed 7 bases, and the junction held 7 bases outside the gene matches. The CDR3 runs to 17 residues. In germline, CDR1 is LGHNA, CDR2 YSLEER. Here the CDR3 DNA reads TGCGCCAGCAGCCAAGAAGCTAGCGGGAGGGTAGGAAATGAGCAGTTCTTC. Translating it yields CASSQEASGRVGNEQFF.

The genes are TRBV7-4 and TRBJ2-4; perhaps TRBD1 as D (7 bases). The ends were cut back, 3 bases at V and 3 bases at J, with 12 bases in the middle. Germline CDR1 is SGHVT and CDR2 is SQSDAQ. This CDR3 has 15 amino acids. The CDR3 DNA sequence: TGTGCCAGCAGCTTTGGCGGGACAGTCAAAAACATTCAGTACTTC. Encoded protein: CASSFGGTVKNIQYF.

This clone has just one count. The V call is TRBV18, the J call TRBJ1-1; 7 positions agree with TRBD1. The CDR3 extends over 13 amino acids. The germline CDR1 and CDR2 sequences are KGHSH and LQKENI. V lost 8 bases to trimming and J lost 5 bases; unmatched junction nucleotides: 8. The CDR3 reads CASQGGLGTEAFF. CDR3 nucleotide sequence: TGTGCCAGCCAGGGGGGCTTAGGGACTGAAGCTTTCTTT. Full variable domain (missing parts from reference TRBV18 and TRBJ1-1): NAGVMQNPRHLVRRRGQEARLRCSPMKGHSHVYWYRQLPEEGLKFMVYLQKENIIDESGMPKERFSAEFPKEGPSILRIQQVVRGDSAAYFCASQGGLGTEAFFGQGTRLTVV.

The rearrangement uses TRBV15 and TRBJ2-7; 10 bases line up with TRBD1. Germline V gives CDR1 LNHNV, CDR2 YYDKDF (reference sequence). The CDR3 runs to 15 residues. V was clipped by 5 bases and J by 5 bases; unmatched bases: 9. The CDR3 protein is CATSRGTGESHEQYF. CDR3 nucleotide sequence: TGTGCCACCAGCCGCGGGACAGGGGAGTCCCACGAGCAGTACTTC.

The chain has TRBV5-1 and TRBJ2-4; maybe TRBD1 (5 bases). Per germline, CDR1 SGHRS and CDR2 YFSETQ. V lost 3 bases and J lost 8, with 24 bases in between. The CDR3 loop spans 17 amino acids. CDR3 loop: CASSSGHSSLWVDIQYF. The CDR3 DNA is TGCGCCAGCAGCTCTGGACACTCCTCGCTTTGGGTAGACATTCAGTACTTC. Based on the CDR3 plus reference TRBV5-1 and TRBJ2-4, the full variable domain is KAGVTQTPRYLIKTRGQQVTLSCSPISGHRSVSWYQQTPGQGLQFLFEYFSETQRNKGNFPGRFSGRQFSNSRSEMNVSTLELGDSALYLCASSSGHSSLWVDIQYFGAGTRLSVL.

This clone was observed a few times. V gene TRBV7-2 combines with J gene TRBJ2-7; D perhaps matches TRBD2 (6 bases). The CDR3 is made up of 19 amino acids. V was trimmed by 5 bases and J by 1 base, leaving 27 bases between them. CDR1 SGHTA and CDR2 FQGNSA come from the germline V gene. The CDR3 DNA reads TGTGCCAGCAGCCCACTCCGGAGCAAGGAGGGCTACCTTTCCTACGAGCAGTACTTC. It specifies CASSPLRSKEGYLSYEQYF.

To note about this clone: This CDR3 is also generated by other DNA sequences in the sample. The chain recombines TRBV6-1 with TRBJ1-1; a weak D match, TRBD1 (6 bases). The CDR3 length is 13 residues. V lost 3 bases to trimming and J lost 1 base, with 6 bases between them. CDR1 and CDR2 from the germline V gene are MNHNS and SASEGT. CDR3 in DNA: TGTGCCAGCAGTGACAGGGGGAACACTGAAGCTTTCTTT. As protein: CASSDRGNTEAFF.

The chain carries TRBV5-4 and TRBJ2-5; D is uncertain. The J call may be incorrect, as the DNA end agrees better with TRBJ2-7. Germline CDR1 and CDR2: SGHNT and YYREEE (reference sequence). The CDR3 is made up of 15 amino acids. The CDR3, as DNA: TGTGCCAGCAGCTTATCGAGCGCCAGCTCCTACGAGCAGTACTTC. Its translation is CASSLSSASSYEQYF.

The chain recombines TRBV7-9 with TRBJ2-5; D not resolved. The J call may be wrong; the DNA end is better matched by TRBJ2-7. The CDR3 spans 12 residues. Germline CDR1 and CDR2: SEHNR and FQNEAQ (reference sequence). The CDR3 loop is CASSLGSYEQYF. CDR3 bases: TGTGCCAGCAGCTTAGGATCCTACGAGCAGTACTTC.

This chain uses TRBV5-4 with TRBJ1-1, with 9 bases identical to TRBD1. The germline V gene has CDR1 SGHNT and CDR2 YYREEE (reference sequence). The CDR3 has 16 amino acids. With 4 bases clipped from V and 1 base from J, the junction kept 8 bases outside the gene matches. CDR3 DNA sequence: TGTGCCAGCAGCCCCAATCGACAGGGGGGGAACACTGAAGCTTTCTTT. Translation: CASSPNRQGGNTEAFF. Full variable domain (missing parts from reference TRBV5-4 and TRBJ1-1): ETGVTQSPTHLIKTRGQQVTLRCSSQSGHNTVSWYQQALGQGPQFIFQYYREEENGRGNFPPRFSGLQFPNYSSELNVNALELDDSALYLCASSPNRQGGNTEAFFGQGTRLTVV.

This chain uses TRBV11-2 with TRBJ2-5; D gene uncertain. Per the germline V gene, CDR1 is SGHAT and CDR2 is FQNNGV. The CDR3 has 13 residues. Trimming left V 3 bases short and J 0 bases short, with 5 bases between. The CDR3 loop is CASSFYHQETQYF. CDR3 coding DNA: TGTGCCAGCAGCTTCTACCACCAAGAGACCCAGTACTTC.

The chain is built from TRBV11-2 and TRBJ1-2; 9 bases align to TRBD1. V lost 5 bases and J lost 4; bases outside the gene matches: 5. The CDR3 has 14 amino acids. Per the germline V gene, CDR1 is SGHAT and CDR2 is FQNNGV. The CDR3 protein is CASSPSGQGYGYTF. In nucleotides, the CDR3 is TGTGCCAGCAGCCCCTCGGGACAGGGCTATGGCTACACCTTC.

About this clone: The same CDR3 also results from other DNA sequences found in this sample. The genes are TRBV5-6 and TRBJ1-2, with D tentatively TRBD1 (5 bases). Trimming took off 3 bases at V and 11 bases at J, with 17 bases between the two ends. CDR3 size: 13 residues. Germline CDR1 is SGHDT and CDR2 is YYEEEE. The CDR3 here is CASSYGGSEGYTF. As DNA, the CDR3 is TGTGCCAGCAGCTACGGGGGGTCGGAGGGTTACACCTTC. The whole variable domain, remainder taken from reference TRBV5-6 and TRBJ1-2, is DAGVTQSPTHLIKTRGQQVTLRCSPKSGHDTVSWYQQALGQGPQFIFQYYEEEERQRGNFPDRFSGHQFPNYSSELNVNALLLGDSALYLCASSYGGSEGYTFGSGTRLTVV.

The DNA of the CDR3 is TGTGCTATAAGGGGGGGTGACATGAACACTGAAGCTTTCTTT. Translating gives CAIRGGDMNTEAFF. The chain has TRBV7-2 and TRBJ1-1, with D possibly matching TRBD1 (6 bases). The CDR3 runs 14 residues. Germline V lookup: CDR1 SGHTA, CDR2 FQGNSA.

V gene TRBV2 combines with J gene TRBJ2-1; TRBD2 matches 9 bases. Germline V CDR1 and CDR2: SNHLY, FYNNEI. V dropped 3 bases and J dropped 2; count of bases not matched to a gene: 2. The CDR3 sequence is 15 residues long. The CDR3 sequence is CASSESSGAYNEQFF. CDR3 sequence (DNA): TGTGCCAGCAGTGAGTCTAGCGGGGCCTACAATGAGCAGTTCTTC.

The chain links TRBV9 to TRBJ2-3; 7 bases are a match to TRBD1. V was pared by 4 bases and J by 6 bases, with 5 bases of the junction left unmatched. The CDR3 is made up of 13 amino acids. Per germline, CDR1 SGDLS and CDR2 YYNGEE. CDR3: CASSTTGLDTQYF. The CDR3 coding sequence is TGTGCCAGCAGCACGACAGGGTTGGATACGCAGTATTTT. Full variable domain (remainder filled in from reference TRBV9 and TRBJ2-3): DSGVTQTPKHLITATGQRVTLRCSPRSGDLSVYWYQQSLDQGLQFLIQYYNGEERAKGNILERFSAQQFPDLHSELNLSSLELGDSALYFCASSTTGLDTQYFGPGTRLTVL.

There are a few counts of this clone. The chain is built from TRBV5-1 and TRBJ2-2; TRBD1 might be the D (5 bases). The ends were cut back, 0 bases at V and 7 bases at J, with 13 bases in the middle. This CDR3 is built from 15 residues. Germline CDR1 and CDR2: SGHRS and YFSETQ. The CDR3 nucleotides read TGCGCCAGCAGCTTGGTGGGCAGGGCGAACGGGGAGCTGTTTTTT. Translating it yields CASSLVGRANGELFF.

Details on this clone: An end of the junction differs from the germline gene, which may be a read error. The chain is built from TRBV7-9 and TRBJ2-1; D is undetermined. The length of the CDR3 is 10 residues. The germline V gene encodes CDR1 SEHNR and CDR2 FQNEAQ (reference sequence). DNA of the CDR3: TGTTCCAGCAGCCGTAATGAGCAGTTCTTC. Translating it yields CSSSRNEQFF.

The chain uses TRBV5-4 and TRBJ2-7, with TRBD1 matching over 9 bases. Looked up from germline, CDR1 is SGHNT and CDR2 is YYREEE (reference sequence). V shed 2 bases, J shed 0 bases, and the junction held 3 bases outside the gene matches. This CDR3 is 15 amino acids long. CDR3 nucleotide sequence: TGTGCCAGCAGCTTCTTGACAGGGGGCTCCTACGAGCAGTACTTC. This codes for CASSFLTGGSYEQYF. The entire variable domain, with the rest obtained from reference TRBV5-4 and TRBJ2-7, is as follows: ETGVTQSPTHLIKTRGQQVTLRCSSQSGHNTVSWYQQALGQGPQFIFQYYREEENGRGNFPPRFSGLQFPNYSSELNVNALELDDSALYLCASSFLTGGSYEQYFGPGTRLTVT.